The 19 T cell receptor beta chains below were found in one sample sequenced in a study of control samples from healthy donors and cancer patients. The repertoire was sequenced with immunoSEQ multiplex PCR; TCRdb's copy has only in-frame clones and lacks some. The data contain about 190,000 clones, roughly nine tenths of them singletons. Specimen: blood. The origin of the receptors is a man aged 30-40 years in good health.

The genes are TRBV5-5 and TRBJ2-1; a possible D gene is TRBD1 (6 bases). The germline CDR1 and CDR2 sequences are SGHKS and YYEKEE (reference sequence). CDR3 length equals 14 residues. Trimming left V 2 bases short and J 6 bases short, with 12 bases between. Here the CDR3 reads CASSFGQRFNEQFF. CDR3 bases: TGTGCCAGCAGCTTCGGACAGAGATTCAATGAGCAGTTCTTC.

The V and J genes are TRBV27 and TRBJ1-5; 9 bases align to TRBD1. This CDR3 comprises 15 residues. V lost 5 bases and J lost 6; bases outside the gene matches: 8. CDR1 and CDR2 (germline): MNHEY, SMNVEV (reference sequence). CDR3 residues: CASSPRDRVGQPQHF. The CDR3 region has the DNA TGTGCCAGCAGTCCGAGGGACAGGGTCGGTCAGCCCCAGCATTTT.

Here the CDR3 reads CASSSSGTGGANTQYF. In DNA, the CDR3 is TGCGCCAGCAGTTCGTCCGGGACAGGGGGCGCAAATACGCAGTATTTT. J is TRBJ2-3 and V is TRBV10-1, with 12 bases lining up with TRBD1. The V and J ends lost 5 bases and 7 bases, in that order; junction bases with no gene match: 10. Germline V lookup: CDR1 WNHNN, CDR2 SYGVQD (reference sequence). The CDR3 covers 16 residues.

The rearrangement links TRBV29-1 to TRBJ2-7; 12 bases are shared with TRBD2. CDR1 and CDR2 (germline): SQVTM, ANQGSEA. This CDR3 is built from 14 residues. The V gene end was trimmed by 7 bases and the J gene end by 6 bases; junction bases not matched to a gene: 10. In nucleotides, the CDR3 is TGCAGCGCGGGACTAGCGGGTGGGTCGTTCGAGCAGTACTTC. Translating gives CSAGLAGGSFEQYF.

The chain recombines TRBV19 with TRBJ2-1; TRBD1 might be the D (6 bases). The CDR3 spans 14 residues. The V end was cut by 0 bases, the J end by 7 bases, with 10 bases between. The germline gives CDR1 LNHDA, CDR2 SQIVND (reference sequence). CDR3 nucleotide sequence: TGTGCCAGTAGTATAGATAACAGGGCTAATGAGCAGTTCTTC. Its protein product is CASSIDNRANEQFF.

J is TRBJ1-1 and V is TRBV25-1; D perhaps matches TRBD1 (6 bases). V shed 5 bases and J shed 4 bases, with 20 bases lying between them. CDR1 is MGHDK, CDR2 SYGVNS, per germline. The CDR3 has 16 residues. Written as DNA, the CDR3 is TGTGCCAGCAGTATTATGGGGGGCCGCGAAGGCACTGAAGCTTTCTTT. This gives the protein CASSIMGGREGTEAFF.

The sample holds one count of this clone. The J gene is TRBJ2-1, the V gene TRBV5-4, with 9 bases matching TRBD1. This CDR3 region has 16 residues. Germline-derived CDR1 and CDR2 are SGHNT and YYREEE (reference sequence). After removal of 7 bases from V and 0 bases from J, the junction contained 8 bases not matched to a gene. In DNA form, the CDR3 reads TGTGCCAGCCTCCCCCGGGACAGGGACTCCTACAATGAGCAGTTCTTC. Its protein product is CASLPRDRDSYNEQFF.

This chain joins TRBV5-5 and TRBJ2-2; no reliable D call. With 6 bases removed from V and 3 bases from J, the gap between germline ends came to 15 bases. This CDR3 contains 15 residues. The germline V gene encodes CDR1 SGHKS and CDR2 YYEKEE (reference sequence). CDR3 loop: CASTLVAADTGELFF. In DNA, the CDR3 is TGTGCCAGCACCCTCGTTGCGGCGGACACCGGGGAGCTGTTTTTT.

The rearrangement joins TRBV6-5 to TRBJ1-2, with D possibly matching TRBD1 (5 bases). From germline, CDR1 is MNHEY and CDR2 SVGAGI. This CDR3 has 15 residues. Trimming removed 6 bases from V and 3 bases from J, with 17 bases in between. CDR3 sequence: CASSRAGWADYGYTF. The CDR3 bases are TGTGCCAGCAGCAGGGCTGGGTGGGCAGACTATGGCTACACCTTC.

The chain has TRBV19 and TRBJ2-1; D is perhaps TRBD1 or TRBD2 (5 bases each). Germline V gene data show CDR1 as LNHDA and CDR2 as SQIVND (reference sequence). This CDR3 contains 15 residues. The V gene lost 5 bases and the J gene lost 8 bases, with 19 bases spanning the gap. This CDR3 is CASSPLRGLLHEQFF. In DNA form, the CDR3 reads TGTGCCAGTAGTCCCCTACGGGGCCTTCTACATGAGCAGTTCTTC.

J is TRBJ2-5 and V is TRBV5-1; 7 bases fit TRBD2. This CDR3 is built from 15 residues. Unmatched junction bases numbered 11, after V lost 4 bases and J lost 5 bases. CDR1 SGHRS and CDR2 YFSETQ come from the germline V gene. The CDR3 loop reads CASSLSGARSETQYF. The CDR3 DNA sequence: TGCGCCAGCAGCCTAAGCGGGGCTCGCTCGGAGACCCAGTACTTC. The variable domain in full, with the rest retrieved from reference TRBV5-1 and TRBJ2-5, is KAGVTQTPRYLIKTRGQQVTLSCSPISGHRSVSWYQQTPGQGLQFLFEYFSETQRNKGNFPGRFSGRQFSNSRSEMNVSTLELGDSALYLCASSLSGARSETQYFGPGTRLLVL.

The chain links TRBV2 to TRBJ1-6, with D perhaps TRBD1 (5 bases). CDR1 is SNHLY, CDR2 FYNNEI, per germline. The length of the CDR3 is 13 residues. Trimming removed 6 bases at V and 8 bases at J, with 11 bases between. CDR3 bases: TGTGCCAGCAGGGGGACGTCTGATTCACCCCTCCACTTT. Protein: CASRGTSDSPLHF.

V usage is TRBV25-1 and J usage is TRBJ2-7; D gene ambiguous. V lost 5 bases and J 4 bases, leaving 6 bases between the germline ends. CDR3 size: 11 residues. The germline V gene encodes CDR1 MGHDK and CDR2 SYGVNS. The CDR3 region is CASSLRYEQYF. The CDR3 nucleotides read TGTGCCAGCAGTTTACGGTACGAGCAGTACTTC.

The J gene is TRBJ2-3, the V gene TRBV7-2; 8 bases fit TRBD1. CDR1 is SGHTA and CDR2 is FQGNSA in the germline V gene. This CDR3 region has 14 residues. Trimming removed 3 bases from V and 3 bases from J; junction bases left unmatched: 2. CDR3 sequence: CASSFRGRTDTQYF. Here the CDR3 DNA reads TGTGCCAGCAGCTTCAGGGGGCGAACAGATACGCAGTATTTT. The full variable domain, with the rest looked up from reference TRBV7-2 and TRBJ2-3, is GAGVSQSPSNKVTEKGKDVELRCDPISGHTALYWYRQSLGQGLEFLIYFQGNSAPDKSGLPSDRFSAERTGGSVSTLTIQRTQQEDSAVYLCASSFRGRTDTQYFGPGTRLTVL.

The J gene is TRBJ1-3, the V gene TRBV19; the D gene is possibly TRBD1 (6 bases). CDR1 LNHDA and CDR2 SQIVND come from the germline V gene (reference sequence). Trimming left V 7 bases short and J 0 bases short, with 10 bases between. CDR3 length: 14 residues. The CDR3 here is CASMQGSSGNTIYF. The CDR3 nucleotides are TGTGCCAGTATGCAGGGGAGCTCTGGAAACACCATATATTTT.

This clone was detected only once. V and J are TRBV9 and TRBJ1-6; 7 nucleotides match TRBD1. With 3 bases clipped from V and 10 bases from J, the junction kept 10 bases outside the gene matches. There are 15 residues in the CDR3. Per germline, CDR1 SGDLS and CDR2 YYNGEE. This CDR3 reads CASSGDRVGRSPLHF. The DNA for the CDR3 is TGTGCCAGCAGCGGCGACAGGGTGGGGAGATCACCCCTCCACTTT.

CDR3 coding DNA: TGTGCCATCAGTGACGGGGACAGGGGGAAGGCTGAAGCTTTCTTT. It yields the protein CAISDGDRGKAEAFF. This chain joins TRBV10-3 and TRBJ1-1; 11 bases match TRBD1. CDR1 and CDR2 (germline): ENHRY, SYGVKD. V lost 3 bases, J lost 6 bases, and 6 bases stayed unmatched. The CDR3 consists of 15 residues.

The rearrangement uses TRBV29-1 and TRBJ1-1; tentatively, D is TRBD1 (5 bases). CDR1 SQVTM and CDR2 ANQGSEA come from the germline V gene. This CDR3 contains 13 residues. Trimming cost V 6 bases and J 1 base, with 12 bases left between them. CDR3 protein: CSVQGFENTEAFF. The CDR3 DNA sequence: TGCAGCGTGCAGGGATTTGAGAACACTGAAGCTTTCTTT.

The chain recombines TRBV5-1 with TRBJ2-7; no firm D call. Germline lookup yields CDR1 SGHRS and CDR2 YFSETQ. V dropped 2 bases and J dropped 2 bases, with 11 bases sitting between them. The length of the CDR3 is 14 residues. The CDR3 DNA is TGCGCCAGCAGCTTCTCAGGTGAGACCTACGAGCAGTACTTC. It translates to CASSFSGETYEQYF.